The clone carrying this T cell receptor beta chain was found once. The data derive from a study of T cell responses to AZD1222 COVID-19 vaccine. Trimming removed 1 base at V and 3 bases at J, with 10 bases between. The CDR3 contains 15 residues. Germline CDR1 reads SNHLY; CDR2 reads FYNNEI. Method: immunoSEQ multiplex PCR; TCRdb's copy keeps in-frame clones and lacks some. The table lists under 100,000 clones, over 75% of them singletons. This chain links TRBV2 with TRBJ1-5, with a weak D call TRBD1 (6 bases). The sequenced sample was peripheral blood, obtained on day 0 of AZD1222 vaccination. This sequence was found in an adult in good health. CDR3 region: CASSEERQDNQPQHF. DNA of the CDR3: TGTGCCAGCAGTGAAGAAAGACAGGACAATCAGCCCCAGCATTTT.